Following are 16 T cell receptor beta chains from one sample sequenced in a study of graft-versus-host responses after intestinal transplantation. Generated by immunoSEQ multiplex PCR, the TCRdb table keeps only in-frame clones and is missing some. This table holds about 86,000 clones, 88% found once. Their antigens are not known. The specimen comprised unstimulated CD4+ T cells sorted from spleen or lymph node cells, sampled before transplant. These receptors all come from a human donor who was the organ donor for an intestinal transplant.

The genes are TRBV6-5 and TRBJ1-3; 7 bases are a match to TRBD1. V lost 6 bases to trimming and J lost 1 base; unmatched junction nucleotides: 6. The CDR3 length is 15 residues. The germline V gene has CDR1 MNHEY and CDR2 SVGAGI. In DNA form, the CDR3 reads TGTGCCAGCAGAGACCCACAGGGGTCTGGAAACACCATATATTTT. It codes for CASRDPQGSGNTIYF.

The chain joins TRBV5-1 to TRBJ1-5; 7 bases line up with TRBD1. Germline V lookup: CDR1 SGHRS, CDR2 YFSETQ. After removal of 0 bases from V and 5 bases from J, the junction contained 2 bases not matched to a gene. The CDR3 sequence is 14 residues long. CDR3 in amino acids: CASSLEGGDQPQHF. DNA for the CDR3: TGCGCCAGCAGCTTGGAAGGGGGCGATCAGCCCCAGCATTTT.

The chain combines TRBV25-1 with TRBJ2-5; 7 bases match TRBD1. The V gene end was trimmed by 7 bases and the J gene end by 5 bases; junction bases not matched to a gene: 10. This CDR3 spans 14 amino acids. Germline values: CDR1 MGHDK, CDR2 SYGVNS. The DNA of the CDR3 is TGTGCCAGCACTCGACAGGGATCGGAGGAGACCCAGTACTTC. Amino acids: CASTRQGSEETQYF. Supplemented by reference TRBV25-1 and TRBJ2-5, the full variable domain reads EADIYQTPRYLVIGTGKKITLECSQTMGHDKMYWYQQDPGMELHLIHYSYGVNSTEKGDLSSESTVSRIRTEHFPLTLESARPSHTSQYLCASTRQGSEETQYFGPGTRLLVL.

This clone has only one observation. The gene calls are TRBV7-2 and TRBJ1-2; D uncertain. Germline V gene sequence: CDR1 SGHTA, CDR2 FQGNSA. This CDR3 region has 13 residues. Trimming pared 4 bases from V and 4 bases from J, leaving 10 bases between. The CDR3 sequence: CASSSGKGYGYTF. The CDR3 nucleotides are TGTGCCAGCAGCTCGGGGAAGGGCTATGGCTACACCTTC. The full variable domain, completed using reference TRBV7-2 and TRBJ1-2, is GAGVSQSPSNKVTEKGKDVELRCDPISGHTALYWYRQSLGQGLEFLIYFQGNSAPDKSGLPSDRFSAERTGGSVSTLTIQRTQQEDSAVYLCASSSGKGYGYTFGSGTRLTVV.

The chain uses TRBV28 and TRBJ2-5; 12 nucleotides line up with TRBD2. V shed 6 bases and J 3 bases; nucleotides not matched to a gene: 14. Germline values: CDR1 MDHEN, CDR2 SYDVKM. CDR3 length: 18 amino acids. As DNA, the CDR3 is TGTGCCAGCAGCCCAATCGGACTAGCGGGACTGGGTAAAGAGACCCAGTACTTC. It is translated as CASSPIGLAGLGKETQYF.

The sample holds one count of this clone. The chain is built from TRBV4-1 and TRBJ2-7; TRBD1 matches 9 bases. CDR3 length: 16 amino acids. CDR1 and CDR2 from the germline V gene are MGHRA and YSYEKL. J was trimmed by 0 bases and V by 4 bases; bases with no gene match: 7. This chain's CDR3 is CASSPRTGAASYEQYF. The CDR3 nucleotides read TGCGCCAGCAGCCCCCGGACAGGGGCGGCCTCCTACGAGCAGTACTTC.

The chain joins TRBV28 to TRBJ1-2; D gene ambiguous. V lost 3 bases and J lost 4, with 12 bases in between. This CDR3 is built from 14 residues. Looked up from germline, CDR1 is MDHEN and CDR2 is SYDVKM. The CDR3 DNA is TGTGCCAGCAGTTTGACGGTGAGGGCCTATGGCTACACCTTC. Its translation is CASSLTVRAYGYTF.

With respect to this clone: The conserved phenylalanine or tryptophan is not found at the CDR3 terminus, so this likely reflects a read error. The DNA is omitted, as the CDR3 cannot be located on it reliably, and the CDR3 follows TCRdb's listing. The chain recombines TRBV5-1 with TRBJ2-7; the table's D call of TRBD2 was not tested on the DNA. From its first to its last residue, the CDR3 has 11 amino acids. CDR1 SGHRS and CDR2 YFSETQ come from the germline V gene. This CDR3 reads CASSLGGAGGL.

The chain employs TRBV19 and TRBJ2-2; 11 bases map to TRBD2. The V and J ends lost 8 bases and 6 bases, in that order; junction bases with no gene match: 8. CDR1 and CDR2 (germline): LNHDA, SQIVND (reference sequence). The length of the CDR3 is 15 residues. CDR3 in DNA: TGTGCCAGTGCCCTTCTTAGCGGGGGGGCCGGGGAGCTGTTTTTT. It encodes CASALLSGGAGELFF.

The chain has TRBV2 and TRBJ2-7; TRBD2 matches at 8 bases. J gave up 3 bases and V 6 bases, and 1 base lay outside the gene matches. The CDR3 covers 12 residues. Germline CDR1 reads SNHLY; CDR2 reads FYNNEI. Here the CDR3 reads CASRGTSYEQYF. CDR3 sequence (DNA): TGTGCCAGCAGGGGGACTAGCTACGAGCAGTACTTC.

The chain employs TRBV10-3 and TRBJ2-3; maybe TRBD1 (6 bases). V lost 0 bases to trimming and J lost 6 bases, with 16 bases between them. There are 16 residues in the CDR3. Per germline, CDR1 ENHRY and CDR2 SYGVKD. The CDR3 DNA reads as TGTGCCATCAGTGAGTCTCGAGGGGGTACCGTTGATACGCAGTATTTT. Encoded protein: CAISESRGGTVDTQYF.

This chain links TRBV2 with TRBJ2-7; possible D gene TRBD2, 5 bases. The V gene's germline CDR1 is SNHLY and CDR2 FYNNEI. This CDR3 is 14 amino acids long. V was pared by 1 base and J by 4 bases, with 11 bases between. The CDR3 sequence is CASSEDGVWYEQYF. DNA for the CDR3: TGTGCCAGCAGTGAAGACGGGGTGTGGTACGAGCAGTACTTC. Full variable domain (remainder filled in from reference TRBV2 and TRBJ2-7): EPEVTQTPSHQVTQMGQEVILRCVPISNHLYFYWYRQILGQKVEFLVSFYNNEISEKSEIFDDQFSVERPDGSNFTLKIRSTKLEDSAMYFCASSEDGVWYEQYFGPGTRLTVT.

CDR3 protein: CASIGGSGTDTQYF. In nucleotides, the CDR3 is TGCGCCAGCATAGGTGGGAGTGGGACAGATACGCAGTATTTT. The V call is TRBV10-2, the J call TRBJ2-3, with a tentative D call TRBD2 (5 bases). Trimming cost V 7 bases and J 3 bases, with 14 bases left between them. This CDR3 contains 14 residues. Per germline, CDR1 WSHSY and CDR2 SAAADI.

This chain joins TRBV5-1 and TRBJ2-2; 7 nucleotides align to TRBD2. CDR1 is SGHRS and CDR2 is YFSETQ in the germline V gene. V lost 2 bases and J lost 6; bases outside the gene matches: 4. This CDR3 comprises 14 residues. The CDR3 spells CASSLGGSSGELFF. DNA for the CDR3: TGCGCCAGCAGCTTAGGCGGGAGTTCCGGGGAGCTGTTTTTT.

This clone was observed once. J is TRBJ2-3 and V is TRBV2, with TRBD2 matching 14 bases. In germline, CDR1 is SNHLY, CDR2 FYNNEI. V was pared by 6 bases and J by 9 bases, with 11 bases of the junction left unmatched. CDR3 length: 16 amino acids. CDR3 bases: TGTGCCAGCAGCCAAGGACTAGCGGGGGGCGGGGGCACGCAGTATTTT. This encodes CASSQGLAGGGGTQYF. Filled out from reference TRBV2 and TRBJ2-3, the complete variable domain reads EPEVTQTPSHQVTQMGQEVILRCVPISNHLYFYWYRQILGQKVEFLVSFYNNEISEKSEIFDDQFSVERPDGSNFTLKIRSTKLEDSAMYFCASSQGLAGGGGTQYFGPGTRLTVL.

In its sample, this clone was seen once. V and J are TRBV9 and TRBJ2-3; TRBD2 matches 10 bases. Germline lookup yields CDR1 SGDLS and CDR2 YYNGEE. This CDR3 is built from 19 residues. J lost 4 bases, V lost 3 bases, and 17 bases had no gene match. CDR3 nucleotides: TGTGCCAGCAGCGGGGTAGCTCTCTCTAGCGGGGGCACATCAGATACGCAGTATTTT. Its protein is CASSGVALSSGGTSDTQYF.